The 18 T cell receptor beta chains below come from one sample, sequenced in a study of cytomegalovirus exposure and HLA in healthy donors. The table came from immunoSEQ multiplex PCR; TCRdb's copy has only in-frame clones and leaves some out. This table holds roughly 150,000 clones, 94% found once. Sample: PBMCs. The receptors derive from a man between 18 and 29 years old in good health and CMV-seropositive.

CDR3 sequence reads: CASSLGDFSKETQYF. CDR3 DNA sequence: TGTGCCAGCAGCTTAGGGGACTTCTCGAAAGAGACCCAGTACTTC. The rearrangement uses TRBV7-2 and TRBJ2-5, with a possible D match to TRBD2 (6 bases). This CDR3 region has 15 residues. CDR1 is SGHTA, CDR2 FQGNSA, per germline. The V end lost 1 base, the J end lost 3 bases, and 12 bases lay between the germline ends.

This chain joins TRBV7-9 and TRBJ1-1; no firm D call. This CDR3 is built from 12 residues. In germline, CDR1 is SEHNR, CDR2 FQNEAQ (reference sequence). V was shortened by 4 bases and J by 3 bases, with 6 bases between the two germline ends. CDR3 amino acids: CASSSQDTEAFF. Written as DNA, the CDR3 is TGTGCCAGCAGCTCACAAGACACTGAAGCTTTCTTT. Using reference TRBV7-9 and TRBJ1-1 for the parts outside the CDR3, the full variable domain is DTGVSQNPRHKITKRGQNVTFRCDPISEHNRLYWYRQTLGQGPEFLTYFQNEAQLEKSRLLSDRFSAERPKGSFSTLEIQRTEQGDSAMYLCASSSQDTEAFFGQGTRLTVV.

This clone has only one observation. The CDR3 DNA reads TGTGCCAGTACAGGGCCCGGGGAGCTGTTTTTT. Protein sequence: CASTGPGELFF. This chain links TRBV19 with TRBJ2-2, with D tentatively TRBD1 (5 bases). The CDR3 length is 11 residues. Trimming left V 7 bases short and J 6 bases short, with 6 bases between. Germline CDR1 reads LNHDA; CDR2 reads SQIVND (reference sequence).

The chain uses TRBV2 and TRBJ1-1, with D hard to call. From germline, CDR1 is SNHLY and CDR2 FYNNEI. CDR3 length equals 10 residues. Trimming cost V 5 bases and J 7 bases, with 5 bases left between them. CDR3 region: CASSLYEAFF. CDR3 coding DNA: TGTGCCAGCAGTCTATATGAAGCTTTCTTT.

The chain couples TRBV30 to TRBJ1-1, with 8 bases that match TRBD1. In germline, CDR1 is GTSNPN, CDR2 SVGIG (reference sequence). CDR3 length: 15 residues. The V segment lost 2 bases and the J segment 5 bases; nucleotides outside the gene matches: 10. CDR3 sequence (DNA): TGTGCCTGGAGTTCCTCCAGGGGGCGATGGACTGAAGCTTTCTTT. Translated: CAWSSSRGRWTEAFF.

The V and J genes are TRBV30 and TRBJ2-7, with 9 nucleotides matching TRBD2. The CDR3 contains 15 residues. Germline assignment: CDR1 GTSNPN and CDR2 SVGIG (reference sequence). V gave up 4 bases and J gave up 4 bases; unmatched junction bases: 11. The DNA of the CDR3 is TGTGCCTGGAACGGAAAAGGGACTAGCTTGTACGAGCAGTACTTC. Its translation: CAWNGKGTSLYEQYF.

The chain joins TRBV5-4 to TRBJ2-5, with 9 bases fitting TRBD1. Germline V CDR1 and CDR2: SGHNT, YYREEE (reference sequence). Unmatched junction bases numbered 6, after V lost 4 bases and J lost 5 bases. CDR3 length equals 14 residues. The CDR3: CASSLMTGGETQYF. The CDR3 coding sequence is TGTGCCAGCAGCCTAATGACAGGGGGTGAGACCCAGTACTTC.

CDR3 nucleotide sequence: TGTGCCAGCAGTTTCAACGGGGAGCTGTTTTTT. Translating gives CASSFNGELFF. The chain couples TRBV27 to TRBJ2-2; no definite D call. There are 11 residues in the CDR3. V was trimmed by 3 bases and J by 7 bases, leaving 3 bases between them. CDR1 is MNHEY, CDR2 SMNVEV, per germline (reference sequence).

The chain recombines TRBV9 with TRBJ2-6, with D perhaps TRBD2 (5 bases). There are 15 residues in the CDR3. CDR1 is SGDLS and CDR2 is YYNGEE in the germline V gene. The V gene lost 3 bases and the J gene lost 4 bases, with 11 bases spanning the gap. This CDR3 reads CASSGRPTGANVLTF. As DNA, the CDR3 is TGTGCCAGCAGCGGGAGGCCAACCGGGGCCAACGTCCTGACTTTC.

The chain combines TRBV30 with TRBJ2-3; D perhaps matches TRBD2 (6 bases). The CDR3 sequence is 13 residues long. The germline V and J ends were trimmed by 5 bases and 10 bases, with 19 bases remaining between them. The germline V gene encodes CDR1 GTSNPN and CDR2 SVGIG (reference sequence). The CDR3 bases are TGTGCCTGGGGAGTGGGGGGTATCCGCGCGCAGTATTTT. This translates into CAWGVGGIRAQYF. Looking up the rest from reference TRBV30 and TRBJ2-3 gives the full variable domain: SQTIHQWPATLVQPVGSPLSLECTVEGTSNPNLYWYRQAAGRGLQLLFYSVGIGQISSEVPQNLSASRPQDRQFILSSKKLLLSDSGFYLCAWGVGGIRAQYFGPGTRLTVL.

The rearrangement uses TRBV5-4 and TRBJ2-2; D is possibly TRBD2 (5 bases). The CDR3 totals 14 residues. CDR1 is SGHNT, CDR2 YYREEE, per germline (reference sequence). Trimming cost V 0 bases and J 5 bases, with 8 bases left between them. As DNA, the CDR3 is TGTGCCAGCAGCTTGGGTGGGAGAACCGGGGAGCTGTTTTTT. This codes for CASSLGGRTGELFF.

This rearrangement joins TRBV5-1 to TRBJ2-1, with 8 bases aligning to TRBD2. J was trimmed by 0 bases and V by 8 bases; bases with no gene match: 4. Germline CDR1 SGHRS, CDR2 YFSETQ. The CDR3 totals 14 residues. The CDR3 nucleotides are TGCGCCAGTCAGCGGGAGAGCTCCTACAATGAGCAGTTCTTC. Encoded protein: CASQRESSYNEQFF.

The rearrangement links TRBV27 to TRBJ1-2, with 12 bases matching TRBD1. J lost 7 bases, V lost 6 bases, and 9 bases had no gene match. The length of the CDR3 is 15 residues. Germline CDR1 reads MNHEY; CDR2 reads SMNVEV (reference sequence). CDR3 DNA sequence: TGTGCCAGCAGGGGTTTTGGGACAGGGGGCTTTGGCTACACCTTC. This codes for CASRGFGTGGFGYTF.

V gene TRBV28 combines with J gene TRBJ2-1, with TRBD2 identical over 7 bases. Germline values: CDR1 MDHEN, CDR2 SYDVKM. The V and J ends lost 8 bases and 3 bases, in that order; junction bases with no gene match: 4. The CDR3 length is 13 residues. The CDR3 DNA reads as TGTGCCAGCTCTGCGGGGGACTACAATGAGCAGTTCTTC. Translating gives CASSAGDYNEQFF.

The count of this clone is one. V is TRBV9 and J is TRBJ2-2; D is possibly TRBD2 (5 bases). Germline-derived CDR1 and CDR2 are SGDLS and YYNGEE. This CDR3 region has 14 residues. Between the trimmed V and J ends, which lost 5 bases and 4 bases, there was a span of 12 bases. The DNA of the CDR3 is TGTGCCAGCAGACGGGATTTTTTCACCGGGGAGCTGTTTTTT. It translates to CASRRDFFTGELFF.

The count of this clone is one. V is TRBV9 and J is TRBJ2-1; perhaps TRBD2 as D (6 bases). The CDR3 is 13 residues long. The germline gives CDR1 SGDLS, CDR2 YYNGEE. The V end was cut by 2 bases, the J end by 9 bases, with 12 bases between. The CDR3 loop reads CASSVTTSSEQFF. The CDR3 coding sequence is TGTGCCAGCAGCGTGACCACTAGCTCTGAGCAGTTCTTC.

Concerning this clone itself: The junction differs from germline at one of its ends, possibly a read error. The same CDR3 also results from other DNA sequences found in this sample. J is TRBJ2-7 and V is TRBV27; 9 nucleotides match TRBD2. CDR1 MNHEY and CDR2 SMNVEV come from the germline V gene (reference sequence). The CDR3 loop spans 15 amino acids. In nucleotides, the CDR3 is TGTGCCAGCAGTTCGCTAGCGGGACTTACCTACGAACAGTACTTC. Protein product: CASSSLAGLTYEQYF.

The V and J genes are TRBV29-1 and TRBJ2-1; 7 nucleotides align to TRBD1. The CDR3 consists of 16 residues. Germline CDR1 and CDR2: SQVTM and ANQGSEA. V lost 3 bases and J lost 0; bases outside the gene matches: 8. The CDR3 sequence: CSVEASDRVSYNEQFF. CDR3 nucleotides: TGCAGCGTTGAGGCGTCCGACAGGGTCTCCTACAATGAGCAGTTCTTC.